This T cell receptor beta chain was captured in a study of blood T cells in healthy people across ages. The use of a sample-barcoded 5' primer and a J-beta primer mix characterized a second PCR of roughly 7 to 12 cycles. Unique molecular identifiers of 12 random nucleotides labeled each cDNA. TCRdb fed the 5' RACE reads into MiXCR, producing one record per CDR3 protein. There are roughly 1,500,000 distinct CDR3 sequences in the sample; almost 35% occur only once, and approximately 10% lies in the top ten. This clonotype has a handful of counts. Its antigen remains unidentified. It was around 10 milliliters of peripheral blood that were drawn from each donor. Study observations and caveats: Diversity estimated from one million T cells was considered an underestimate. More naive CD4+ cells and higher diversity marked long-lived donors relative to aged donors.

Trimming removed 4 bases from V and 4 bases from J, with 4 bases in between. Germline assignment: CDR1 DFQATT and CDR2 SNEGSKA (reference sequence). This CDR3 contains 10 residues. This sequence joins TRBV20-1 and TRBJ1-1; no definite D call. The sequencing sample was made of blood. The clonotype was recovered from a woman younger than 45 in good health. The CDR3 loop is CSAIGTEAFF. The CDR3 DNA is TGCAGTGCTATAGGCACTGAAGCTTTCTTT.